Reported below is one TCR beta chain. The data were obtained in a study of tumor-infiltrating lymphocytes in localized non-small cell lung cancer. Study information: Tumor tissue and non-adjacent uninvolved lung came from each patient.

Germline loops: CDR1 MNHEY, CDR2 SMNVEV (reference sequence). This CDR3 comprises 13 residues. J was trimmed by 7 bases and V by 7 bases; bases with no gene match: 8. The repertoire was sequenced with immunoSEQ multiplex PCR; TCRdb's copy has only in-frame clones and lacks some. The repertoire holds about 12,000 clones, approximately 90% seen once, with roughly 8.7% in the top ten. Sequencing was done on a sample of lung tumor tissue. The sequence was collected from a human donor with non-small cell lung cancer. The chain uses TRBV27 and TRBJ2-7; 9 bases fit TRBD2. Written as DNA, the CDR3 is TGTGCCAGCAAACAGGCGGGAGGGCTTGAGCAGTACTTC. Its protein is CASKQAGGLEQYF.